This T cell receptor beta chain was identified in a study of blood T cell repertoires in COVID-19. About the research overall: Specimens from acute and convalescent COVID-19 originated in the United States, Italy and Spain.

V dropped 6 bases and J dropped 0 bases, with 3 bases sitting between them. The CDR3 length is 12 residues. Germline loops: CDR1 LNHDA, CDR2 SQIVND (reference sequence). Original processing notes: Nucleated cell counts were estimated from reference gene primer amplification. Clones were sequenced by immunoSEQ multiplex PCR, and TCRdb holds only the in-frame ones, with some missing. V and J calls and clone size are copied from that table; D and trimming were computed from the DNA. Among about 210,000 clones, 82% were seen once, and the ten largest hold roughly 12%. The sequenced sample was peripheral blood. This TCR was recovered from a middle-aged woman with acute or convalescent COVID-19. The chain recombines TRBV19 with TRBJ1-3, with no clear D. The chain's CDR3 is CASSHSGNTIYF. DNA of the CDR3: TGTGCCAGTAGCCACTCTGGAAACACCATATATTTT.